Each of the 22 T cell receptor beta chains below was sequenced from the same sample in a study of blood T cell repertoires in COVID-19. Sequenced by immunoSEQ multiplex PCR; TCRdb stores in-frame clones only, minus some. The sample carries around 100,000 clones, approximately 86% recorded once. What was sequenced was peripheral blood. All receptors come from a woman between 45 and 65 years old with COVID-19, enrolled during active disease.

This chain links TRBV3-1 (or the pseudogene TRBV3-2) with TRBJ1-2, with no clear D. The V end was cut by 1 base, the J end by 6 bases, with 15 bases between. The germline V gene has CDR1 LGHDT and CDR2 YNNKEL (reference sequence). The CDR3 consists of 15 residues. CDR3 amino acids: CASSQALGLRDGYTF. CDR3 DNA sequence: TGTGCCAGCAGCCAAGCACTAGGGCTCCGTGATGGCTACACCTTC.

The CDR3 DNA is TGTGCCAGCAGCCCCCGTGCAGGGGGGTTTGAAGCTTTCTTT. Residues: CASSPRAGGFEAFF. V is TRBV11-3 and J is TRBJ1-1; 7 bases match TRBD1. The germline gives CDR1 SGHNT, CDR2 YENEEA. The CDR3 consists of 14 residues. The V segment lost 5 bases and the J segment 7 bases; nucleotides outside the gene matches: 10.

This chain uses TRBV7-3 with TRBJ2-1; TRBD2 matches at 15 bases. Germline trimming cut 5 bases from V and 7 bases from J; bases unmatched to any gene: 9. The CDR3 runs 17 residues. CDR1 is SGHTA and CDR2 is FQGTGA in the germline V gene. CDR3 loop: CASSARTSGGARNEQFF. As DNA, the CDR3 is TGTGCCAGCAGCGCTAGGACTAGCGGGGGGGCCAGGAATGAGCAGTTCTTC.

This sequence joins TRBV23-1 and TRBJ1-3; 7 bases line up with TRBD1. TRBV23-1 is classed as an ORF, of uncertain function. The CDR3 is made up of 21 amino acids. The V gene end was trimmed by 4 bases and the J gene end by 1 base; junction bases not matched to a gene: 22. CDR3 region: CASSPPWGPGGLTFSGNTIYF. As DNA, the CDR3 is TGCGCCAGCAGTCCCCCGTGGGGGCCAGGGGGACTTACTTTTTCTGGAAACACCATATATTTT.

This clone turned up a few times. The chain links TRBV27 to TRBJ2-7; 10 bases are shared with TRBD1. Trimming removed 8 bases from V and 3 bases from J; junction bases left unmatched: 7. This CDR3 contains 14 residues. CDR1 is MNHEY and CDR2 is SMNVEV in the germline V gene (reference sequence). For the CDR3, the DNA is TGTGCCAGCCCCCCCGGGACAGGGGACTACGAGCAGTACTTC. Protein sequence: CASPPGTGDYEQYF.

The chain combines TRBV5-6 with TRBJ2-7; D is unresolved. The V gene lost 4 bases and the J gene lost 0 bases, with 17 bases spanning the gap. The CDR3 is 16 amino acids. The germline CDR1 and CDR2 sequences are SGHDT and YYEEEE. CDR3 DNA: TGTGCCAGCAGCCCGAGGTTTGAGCGTTACTCCTACGAGCAGTACTTC. The encoded protein is CASSPRFERYSYEQYF.

The V gene is TRBV4-2, the J gene TRBJ2-3, with 9 bases that match TRBD2. The CDR3 is 20 residues long. The V segment lost 0 bases and the J segment 4 bases; nucleotides outside the gene matches: 17. Germline lookup yields CDR1 LGHNA and CDR2 YNFKEQ. CDR3 loop: CASSQEMALAGTTTPDTQYF. The CDR3 coding sequence is TGTGCCAGCAGCCAAGAAATGGCCCTAGCGGGGACAACGACCCCAGATACGCAGTATTTT.

The chain employs TRBV7-9 and TRBJ1-2; D is ambiguous. The V end lost 1 base, the J end lost 6 bases, and 18 bases lay between the germline ends. This CDR3 contains 16 residues. CDR1 is SEHNR and CDR2 is FQNEAQ in the germline V gene (reference sequence). CDR3 sequence (DNA): TGTGCCAGCAGCTTAGGCGCCGGGTCAACTACTAATGGCTACACCTTC. As protein: CASSLGAGSTTNGYTF.

The rearrangement links TRBV30 to TRBJ2-3; weak D call: TRBD1 (6 bases). Germline CDR1 GTSNPN, CDR2 SVGIG (reference sequence). Between the trimmed V and J ends, which lost 0 bases and 4 bases, there was a span of 8 bases. The CDR3 loop spans 13 amino acids. Here the CDR3 DNA reads TGTGCCTGGAGTGTAGCAGGGGCAGATACGCAGTATTTT. Translating it yields CAWSVAGADTQYF.

The chain carries TRBV30 and TRBJ1-6, with unresolved D. Germline CDR1 reads GTSNPN; CDR2 reads SVGIG (reference sequence). This CDR3 has 15 amino acids. With 2 bases removed from V and 0 bases from J, the gap between germline ends came to 8 bases. The CDR3 is CAWSLGSSYNSPLHF. As DNA, the CDR3 is TGTGCCTGGAGTCTGGGGAGCTCCTATAATTCACCCCTCCACTTT.

J is TRBJ1-1 and V is TRBV11-2; TRBD1 agrees at 7 bases. Losses at the gene ends were 5 bases for V and 1 base for J; bases not matched to a gene: 4. The CDR3 spans 14 residues. Germline CDR1 SGHAT, CDR2 FQNNGV. The chain's CDR3 is CASSRQGRNTEAFF. The CDR3 DNA follows: TGTGCCAGCAGCCGACAGGGCCGGAACACTGAAGCTTTCTTT.

The rearrangement uses TRBV6-5 and TRBJ2-3; D may be TRBD1 (6 bases). In germline, CDR1 is MNHEY, CDR2 SVGAGI. V was clipped by 7 bases and J by 4 bases, with 9 bases between them. The CDR3 contains 12 residues. DNA of the CDR3: TGTGCCAGCACGGGACAATCAGATACGCAGTATTTT. It is translated as CASTGQSDTQYF.

The J gene is TRBJ1-5, the V gene TRBV10-1; the match to TRBD1 covers 7 bases. The junction had 7 bases not matched to a gene; V was cut back by 7 bases and J by 1 base. The CDR3 is made up of 15 amino acids. Germline CDR1 is WNHNN and CDR2 is SYGVQD (reference sequence). In DNA form, the CDR3 reads TGCGCCAGCAACCAAAACAGGGGCAGCAATCAGCCCCAGCATTTT. Its protein is CASNQNRGSNQPQHF.

The V gene is TRBV19, the J gene TRBJ2-2; 8 bases align to TRBD2. The V segment lost 4 bases and the J segment 1 base; nucleotides outside the gene matches: 8. The CDR3 contains 17 residues. The germline gives CDR1 LNHDA, CDR2 SQIVND (reference sequence). The CDR3 here is CASSKGPSGGNTGELFF. CDR3 DNA sequence: TGTGCCAGTAGTAAGGGCCCCAGCGGGGGGAACACCGGGGAGCTGTTTTTT.

The V call is TRBV27, the J call TRBJ2-3; 12 nucleotides align to TRBD2. This CDR3 spans 19 amino acids. Germline lookup yields CDR1 MNHEY and CDR2 SMNVEV (reference sequence). The V and J ends lost 1 base and 5 bases, in that order; junction bases with no gene match: 13. DNA of the CDR3: TGTGCCAGCAGTTTATATACCCCCCCGACTAGCGGGGGACAAGATACGCAGTATTTT. Translation: CASSLYTPPTSGGQDTQYF.

The chain joins TRBV4-3 to TRBJ2-2; the match to TRBD2 covers 10 bases. The germline V gene encodes CDR1 LGHNA and CDR2 YSLEER. The V and J ends lost 1 base and 3 bases, in that order; junction bases with no gene match: 5. The CDR3 is 17 amino acids. CDR3 residues: CASSQGVLAGDTGELFF. The CDR3 coding sequence is TGCGCCAGCAGCCAAGGGGTGCTAGCGGGGGACACCGGGGAGCTGTTTTTT.

The genes are TRBV5-1 and TRBJ2-3; 8 bases line up with TRBD1. V gave up 5 bases and J gave up 4 bases; unmatched junction bases: 9. This CDR3 spans 15 amino acids. The germline V gene has CDR1 SGHRS and CDR2 YFSETQ. CDR3 DNA sequence: TGCGCCAGCAGACCCGGGACAGGAGATTCAGATACGCAGTATTTT. This encodes CASRPGTGDSDTQYF.

Of note for this clone: The same CDR3 can be traced to other DNA sequences in this sample. V and J are TRBV5-1 and TRBJ1-3; no reliable D call. Trimming pared 0 bases from V and 0 bases from J, leaving 10 bases between. The CDR3 is 16 amino acids. The germline V gene encodes CDR1 SGHRS and CDR2 YFSETQ. This CDR3 reads CASSLEAASSGNTIYF. The CDR3 coding sequence is TGCGCCAGCAGCTTGGAGGCAGCGAGCTCTGGAAACACCATATATTTT.

The V gene is TRBV28, the J gene TRBJ1-2, with D possibly being TRBD1 (5 bases). The CDR3 covers 15 residues. Germline CDR1 is MDHEN and CDR2 is SYDVKM. The ends were cut back, 10 bases at V and 2 bases at J, with 20 bases in the middle. In DNA form, the CDR3 reads TGTGCCACTCTGCCGGGGGGACGGGTGAACTATGGCTACACCTTC. It yields the protein CATLPGGRVNYGYTF.

V is TRBV7-7 and J is TRBJ2-5; 9 nucleotides match TRBD1. The CDR3 totals 15 residues. Germline lookup yields CDR1 SSHAT and CDR2 FNYEAQ (reference sequence). V lost 4 bases and J lost 1; bases outside the gene matches: 4. CDR3 in amino acids: CASSSLQGAQETQYF. The CDR3 DNA is TGTGCCAGCAGCTCCTTACAGGGGGCCCAAGAGACCCAGTACTTC.

This clone has more than one count but fewer than ten. J is TRBJ2-5 and V is TRBV12-3 or TRBV12-4; 7 nucleotides match TRBD1. The length of the CDR3 is 13 residues. The J segment lost 5 bases and the V segment lost 5 bases, leaving 5 bases of the junction unmatched. The CDR3 is CASSPGGRETQYF. The CDR3, as DNA: TGTGCCAGCAGTCCAGGGGGACGGGAGACCCAGTACTTC.

The V and J genes are TRBV19 and TRBJ1-5; the D is unclear. V gave up 5 bases and J gave up 1 base, with 6 bases separating them. The CDR3 extends over 13 amino acids. Germline CDR1 and CDR2: LNHDA and SQIVND (reference sequence). DNA for the CDR3: TGTGCCAGTAGTGCCTACAGCAATCAGCCCCAGCATTTT. Its translation is CASSAYSNQPQHF.